This TCR beta chain was identified in a study of cytomegalovirus exposure and HLA in healthy donors. Study-wide points: A later analysis appeared to link common viral pathogens to several of the most significant clusters. Reports showed the classifier diagnosing cytomegalovirus status with high specificity and sensitivity. Highly shared variants forming one cluster were likely a sequencing artifact.

Comment on this clone: What it binds is unknown.

Each donor was nominally healthy when sampled (though unrecorded immune exposures were likely). PCR employed 60 Vbeta and 13 Jbeta primers. TCRdb's table, derived via immunoSEQ multiplex PCR, lists solely in-frame clones and lacks some. This sample has a few hundred thousand clones, with around 83% found just once. With V trimmed by 7 bases and J by 4 bases, 3 bases remained unmatched. CDR1 is SNHLY, CDR2 FYNNEI, per germline. The CDR3 is made up of 14 amino acids. The J gene is TRBJ2-1, the V gene TRBV2, with TRBD2 matching 11 bases. This receptor was obtained from a woman in her fifties or sixties in good health and CMV-seropositive. Sequencing was carried out using PBMCs. DNA of the CDR3: TGTGCCAGCAAAACTAGCGGGGGTTACAATGAGCAGTTCTTC. This gives the protein CASKTSGGYNEQFF. Full variable domain (remainder filled in from reference TRBV2 and TRBJ2-1): EPEVTQTPSHQVTQMGQEVILRCVPISNHLYFYWYRQILGQKVEFLVSFYNNEISEKSEIFDDQFSVERPDGSNFTLKIRSTKLEDSAMYFCASKTSGGYNEQFFGPGTRLTVL.